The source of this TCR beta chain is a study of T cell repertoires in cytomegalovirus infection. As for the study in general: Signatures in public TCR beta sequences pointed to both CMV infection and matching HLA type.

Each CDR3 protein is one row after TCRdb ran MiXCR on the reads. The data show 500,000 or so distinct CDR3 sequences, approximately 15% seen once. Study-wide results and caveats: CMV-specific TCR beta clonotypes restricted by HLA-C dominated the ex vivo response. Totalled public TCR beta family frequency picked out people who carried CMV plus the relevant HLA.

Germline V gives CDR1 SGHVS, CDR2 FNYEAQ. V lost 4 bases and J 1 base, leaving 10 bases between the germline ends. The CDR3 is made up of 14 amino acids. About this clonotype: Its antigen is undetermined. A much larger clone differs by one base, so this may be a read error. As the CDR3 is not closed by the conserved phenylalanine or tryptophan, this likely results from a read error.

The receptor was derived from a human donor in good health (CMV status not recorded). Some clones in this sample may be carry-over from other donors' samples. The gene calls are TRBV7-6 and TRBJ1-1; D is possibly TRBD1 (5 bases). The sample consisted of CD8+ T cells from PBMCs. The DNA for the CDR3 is TGTGCCAGCAGCTCCTGGGACCCGAACACTGAAGCTTTCCTT. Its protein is CASSSWDPNTEAFL.